This is a list of T cell receptor beta chains from one sample in a study of cytomegalovirus exposure and HLA in healthy donors. Sequencing used immunoSEQ multiplex PCR; TCRdb keeps in-frame clones, though not all of them. Among 200,000 to 250,000 clones listed, less than 90% were seen once. Source material: PBMCs. The receptors were gathered from a woman aged 18 to 35 in good health and CMV-seronegative. Both conserved end residues are part of each CDR3. Each record gives: D gene, V gene, J gene, CDR3 protein. The D gene is left open where the match is weak.

d_call: TRBD1; v_call: TRBV27; j_call: TRBJ2-7; cdr3_aa: CASSRQGYEQYF
d_call: TRBD1; v_call: TRBV27; j_call: TRBJ1-4; cdr3_aa: CASSTGSFGKLFF
d_call: NA; v_call: TRBV13; j_call: TRBJ1-5; cdr3_aa: CASSLGQGGNQPQHF
d_call: NA; v_call: TRBV6-6; j_call: TRBJ1-2; cdr3_aa: CASSEPRADYGYTF
d_call: TRBD1; v_call: TRBV7-8; j_call: TRBJ1-1; cdr3_aa: CASSQGGNTEAFF
d_call: NA; v_call: TRBV4-2; j_call: TRBJ2-1; cdr3_aa: CASSQAGSLDEQFF
d_call: NA; v_call: TRBV5-1; j_call: TRBJ1-5; cdr3_aa: CASSPDSNQPQHF
d_call: NA; v_call: TRBV25-1; j_call: TRBJ1-2; cdr3_aa: CASSDSSYGYTF
d_call: NA; v_call: TRBV7-2; j_call: TRBJ1-2; cdr3_aa: CASSLIRYGYTF
d_call: NA; v_call: TRBV7-9; j_call: TRBJ2-7; cdr3_aa: CASSFRATGSEQYF
d_call: TRBD1; v_call: TRBV10-1; j_call: TRBJ2-7; cdr3_aa: CASSQPTEDRPYEQYF
d_call: TRBD2; v_call: TRBV28; j_call: TRBJ2-7; cdr3_aa: CATQWGGKEQYF
d_call: TRBD2; v_call: TRBV13; j_call: TRBJ2-1; cdr3_aa: CASSPGTSGGAVWNEQFF
d_call: TRBD2; v_call: TRBV6-1; j_call: TRBJ2-1; cdr3_aa: CASSVSGGGSYNEQFF
d_call: NA; v_call: TRBV30; j_call: TRBJ1-1; cdr3_aa: CAWGRLNTEAFF
d_call: TRBD2; v_call: TRBV6-4; j_call: TRBJ2-3; cdr3_aa: CASRTSGKSTDTQYF
d_call: NA; v_call: TRBV18; j_call: TRBJ2-1; cdr3_aa: CASSPPLGYNEQFF
d_call: TRBD1; v_call: TRBV28; j_call: TRBJ2-7; cdr3_aa: CASSQGAYEQYF
d_call: NA; v_call: TRBV19; j_call: TRBJ1-5; cdr3_aa: CASSPRSGESQHF
d_call: TRBD2; v_call: TRBV28; j_call: TRBJ2-7; cdr3_aa: CASSTIAGPPSYEQYF
d_call: NA; v_call: TRBV30; j_call: TRBJ1-2; cdr3_aa: CAWSPRGDYGYTF
d_call: NA; v_call: TRBV6-1; j_call: TRBJ1-2; cdr3_aa: CARGWEGGGYTF
d_call: TRBD2; v_call: TRBV29-1; j_call: TRBJ2-7; cdr3_aa: CSAGTSASYEQYF
d_call: TRBD1; v_call: TRBV5-1; j_call: TRBJ1-3; cdr3_aa: CASSFTTGSGNTIYF
d_call: TRBD2; v_call: TRBV29-1; j_call: TRBJ2-1; cdr3_aa: CSVEGGLAGRDSYNEQFF
d_call: TRBD2; v_call: TRBV2; j_call: TRBJ2-1; cdr3_aa: CASSVLAGAYNEQFF
d_call: NA; v_call: TRBV6-1; j_call: TRBJ2-7; cdr3_aa: CASRVQGPYEQYF